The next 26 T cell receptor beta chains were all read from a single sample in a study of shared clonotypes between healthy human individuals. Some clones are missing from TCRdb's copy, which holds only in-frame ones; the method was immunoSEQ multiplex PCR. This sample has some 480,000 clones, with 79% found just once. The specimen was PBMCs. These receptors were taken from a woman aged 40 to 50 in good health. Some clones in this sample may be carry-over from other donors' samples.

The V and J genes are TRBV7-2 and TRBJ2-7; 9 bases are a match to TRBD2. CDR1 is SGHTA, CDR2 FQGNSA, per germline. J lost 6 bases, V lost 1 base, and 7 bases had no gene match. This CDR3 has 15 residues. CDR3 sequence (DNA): TGTGCCAGCAGCTTAGTGCTTAGCGGGAGTCGCGAGCAGTACTTC. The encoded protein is CASSLVLSGSREQYF.

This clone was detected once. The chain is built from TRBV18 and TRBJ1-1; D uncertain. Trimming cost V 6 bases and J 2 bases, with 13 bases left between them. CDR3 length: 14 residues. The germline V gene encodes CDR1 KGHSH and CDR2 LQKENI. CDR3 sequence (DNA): TGTGCCAGCTCCGGGGAGGTCTTTAACACTGAAGCTTTCTTT. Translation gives CASSGEVFNTEAFF.

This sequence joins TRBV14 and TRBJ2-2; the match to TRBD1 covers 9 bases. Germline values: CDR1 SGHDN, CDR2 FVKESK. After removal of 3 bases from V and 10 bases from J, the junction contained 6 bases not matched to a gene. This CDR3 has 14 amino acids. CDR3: CASSHNRGREELFF. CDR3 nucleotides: TGTGCCAGCAGCCATAACAGGGGGCGCGAGGAGCTGTTTTTT.

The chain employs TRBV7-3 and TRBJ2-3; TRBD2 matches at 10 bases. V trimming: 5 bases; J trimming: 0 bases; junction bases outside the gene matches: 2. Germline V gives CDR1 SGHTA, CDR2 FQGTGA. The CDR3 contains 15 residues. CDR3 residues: CASSVTSGSTDTQYF. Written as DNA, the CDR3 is TGTGCCAGCAGCGTGACTAGCGGGAGCACAGATACGCAGTATTTT.

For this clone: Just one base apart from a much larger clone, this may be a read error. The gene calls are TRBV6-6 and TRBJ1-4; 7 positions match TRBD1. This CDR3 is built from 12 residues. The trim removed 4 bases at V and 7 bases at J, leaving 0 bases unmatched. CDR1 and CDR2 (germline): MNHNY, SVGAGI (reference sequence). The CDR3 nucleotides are TGTGCCAGCAGTTCAGGGGGTGAAAAACTGTTTTTT. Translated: CASSSGGEKLFF.

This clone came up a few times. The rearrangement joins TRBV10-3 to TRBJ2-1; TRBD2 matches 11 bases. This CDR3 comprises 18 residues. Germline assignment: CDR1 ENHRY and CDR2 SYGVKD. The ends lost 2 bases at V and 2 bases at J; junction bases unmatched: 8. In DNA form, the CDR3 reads TGTGCCATCAGTGAGACCCGAACTAGCGGGAGAGCCTACAATGAGCAGTTCTTC. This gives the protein CAISETRTSGRAYNEQFF.

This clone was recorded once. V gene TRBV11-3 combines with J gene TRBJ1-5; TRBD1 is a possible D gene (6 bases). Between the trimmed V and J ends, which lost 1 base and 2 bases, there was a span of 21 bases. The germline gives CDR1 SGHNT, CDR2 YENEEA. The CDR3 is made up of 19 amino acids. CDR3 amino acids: CASSLGSPLLGAGNQPQHF. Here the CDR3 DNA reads TGTGCCAGCAGCTTAGGATCCCCCCTTTTGGGGGCTGGCAATCAGCCCCAGCATTTT.

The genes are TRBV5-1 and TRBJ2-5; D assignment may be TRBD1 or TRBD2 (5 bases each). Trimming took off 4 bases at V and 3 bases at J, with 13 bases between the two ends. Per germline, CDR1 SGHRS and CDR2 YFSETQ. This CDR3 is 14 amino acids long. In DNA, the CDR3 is TGCGCCAGCAGCCTCCGGGACCCAAAAGAGACCCAGTACTTC. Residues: CASSLRDPKETQYF.

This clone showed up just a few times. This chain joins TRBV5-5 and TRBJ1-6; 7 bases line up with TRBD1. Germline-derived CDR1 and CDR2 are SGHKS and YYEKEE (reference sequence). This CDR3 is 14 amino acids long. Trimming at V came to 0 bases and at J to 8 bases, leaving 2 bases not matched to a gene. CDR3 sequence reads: CASSLGDSYSPLHF. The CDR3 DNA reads TGTGCCAGCAGCTTGGGGGACAGTTATTCACCCCTCCACTTT.

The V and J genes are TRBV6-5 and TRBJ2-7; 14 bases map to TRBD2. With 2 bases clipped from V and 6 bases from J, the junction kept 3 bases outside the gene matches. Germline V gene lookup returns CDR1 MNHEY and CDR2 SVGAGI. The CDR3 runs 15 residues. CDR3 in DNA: TGTGCCAGCAGTTACAGCGGGACTAGCGGGAGCGAGCAGTACTTC. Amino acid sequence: CASSYSGTSGSEQYF.

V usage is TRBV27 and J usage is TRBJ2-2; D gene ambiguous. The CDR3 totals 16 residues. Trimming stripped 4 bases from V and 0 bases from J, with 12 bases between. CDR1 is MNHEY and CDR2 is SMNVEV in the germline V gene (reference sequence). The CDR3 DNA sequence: TGTGCCAGCAGTTCCCCACGAAGGGCGAACACCGGGGAGCTGTTTTTT. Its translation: CASSSPRRANTGELFF.

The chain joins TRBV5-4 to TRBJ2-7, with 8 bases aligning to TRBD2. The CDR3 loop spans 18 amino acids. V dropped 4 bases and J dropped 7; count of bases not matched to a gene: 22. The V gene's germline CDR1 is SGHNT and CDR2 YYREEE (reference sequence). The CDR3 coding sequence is TGTGCCAGCAGCGAGGGGGTCCATCTCGGGAGGGCCTCGTATGAGCAGTACTTC. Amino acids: CASSEGVHLGRASYEQYF.

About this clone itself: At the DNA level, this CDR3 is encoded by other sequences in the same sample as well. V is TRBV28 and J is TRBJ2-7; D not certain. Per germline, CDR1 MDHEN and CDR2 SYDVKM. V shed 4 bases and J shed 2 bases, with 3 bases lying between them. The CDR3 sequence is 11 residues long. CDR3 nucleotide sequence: TGTGCCAGCAGTTCACCCTACGAGCAGTACTTC. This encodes CASSSPYEQYF.

The CDR3 bases are TGTGCCAGCAGCGGGGTGAGAAGGGGACAGGGCACAGATACGCAGTATTTT. Translation gives CASSGVRRGQGTDTQYF. V usage is TRBV7-8 and J usage is TRBJ2-3, with TRBD1 identical over 8 bases. Germline V CDR1 and CDR2: SGHVS, FQNEAQ. J gave up 1 base and V 5 bases, and 11 bases lay outside the gene matches. The CDR3 sequence is 17 residues long.

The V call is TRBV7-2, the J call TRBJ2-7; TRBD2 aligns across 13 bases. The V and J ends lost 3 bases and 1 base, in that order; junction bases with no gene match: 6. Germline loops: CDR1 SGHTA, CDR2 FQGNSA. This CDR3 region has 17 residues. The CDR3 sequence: CASSFLGLAGQSYEQYF. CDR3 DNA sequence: TGTGCCAGCAGCTTCCTGGGACTAGCGGGACAATCCTACGAGCAGTACTTC. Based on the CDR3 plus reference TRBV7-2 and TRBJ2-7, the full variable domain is GAGVSQSPSNKVTEKGKDVELRCDPISGHTALYWYRQSLGQGLEFLIYFQGNSAPDKSGLPSDRFSAERTGGSVSTLTIQRTQQEDSAVYLCASSFLGLAGQSYEQYFGPGTRLTVT.

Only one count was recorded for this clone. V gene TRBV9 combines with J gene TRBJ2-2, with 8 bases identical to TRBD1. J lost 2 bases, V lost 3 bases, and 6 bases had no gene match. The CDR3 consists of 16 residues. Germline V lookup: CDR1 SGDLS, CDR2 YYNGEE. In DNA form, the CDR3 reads TGTGCCAGCAGCGACGACAGGGGCCCCAACACCGGGGAGCTGTTTTTT. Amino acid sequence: CASSDDRGPNTGELFF.

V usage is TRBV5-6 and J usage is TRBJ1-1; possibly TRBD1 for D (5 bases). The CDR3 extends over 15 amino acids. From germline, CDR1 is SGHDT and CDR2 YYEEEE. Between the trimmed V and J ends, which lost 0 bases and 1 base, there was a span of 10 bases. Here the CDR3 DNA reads TGTGCCAGCAGCTTGGCCGGTAGGGGGAACACTGAAGCTTTCTTT. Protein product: CASSLAGRGNTEAFF.

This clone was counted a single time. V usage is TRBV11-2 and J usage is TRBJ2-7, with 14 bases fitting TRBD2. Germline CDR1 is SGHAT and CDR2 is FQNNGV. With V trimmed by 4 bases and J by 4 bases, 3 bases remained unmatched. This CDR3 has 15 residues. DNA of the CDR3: TGTGCCAGCAGCTACGGGACTAGCGGGAGTTACGAGCAGTACTTC. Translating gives CASSYGTSGSYEQYF.

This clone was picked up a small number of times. CDR3 amino acids: CASRPGKGRRDYGYTF. Written as DNA, the CDR3 is TGTGCCAGCAGACCCGGGAAGGGACGAAGGGACTATGGCTACACCTTC. The chain carries TRBV11-2 and TRBJ1-2, with D maybe TRBD1 (5 bases). Per the germline V gene, CDR1 is SGHAT and CDR2 is FQNNGV. V lost 6 bases and J lost 3, with 20 bases in between. This CDR3 is 16 amino acids long.

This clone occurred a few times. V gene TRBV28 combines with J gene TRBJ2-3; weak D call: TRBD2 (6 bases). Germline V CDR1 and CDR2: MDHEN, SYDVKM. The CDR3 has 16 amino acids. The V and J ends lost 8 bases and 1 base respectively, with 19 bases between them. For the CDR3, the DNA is TGTGCCAGCCTCACGTGGCGCAGCGGGCGCACAGATACGCAGTATTTT. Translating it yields CASLTWRSGRTDTQYF.

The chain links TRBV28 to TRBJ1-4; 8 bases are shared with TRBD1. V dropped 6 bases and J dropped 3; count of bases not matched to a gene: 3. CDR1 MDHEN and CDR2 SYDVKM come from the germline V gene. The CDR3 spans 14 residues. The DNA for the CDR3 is TGTGCCAGCAGGGCAGGGGGCTCTAATGAAAAACTGTTTTTT. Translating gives CASRAGGSNEKLFF.

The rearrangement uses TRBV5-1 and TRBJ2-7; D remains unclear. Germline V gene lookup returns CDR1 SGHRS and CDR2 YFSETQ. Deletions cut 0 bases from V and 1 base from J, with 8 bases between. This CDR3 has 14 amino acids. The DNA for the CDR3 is TGCGCCAGCAGCTTGGCCCCGGGTTCCTACGAGCAGTACTTC. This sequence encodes CASSLAPGSYEQYF.

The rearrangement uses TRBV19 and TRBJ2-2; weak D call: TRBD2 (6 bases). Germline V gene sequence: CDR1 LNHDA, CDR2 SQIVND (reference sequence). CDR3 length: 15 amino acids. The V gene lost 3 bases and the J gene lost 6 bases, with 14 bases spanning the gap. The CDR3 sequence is CASSIVEGSPGELFF. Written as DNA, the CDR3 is TGTGCCAGTAGTATTGTGGAGGGTTCCCCCGGGGAGCTGTTTTTT.

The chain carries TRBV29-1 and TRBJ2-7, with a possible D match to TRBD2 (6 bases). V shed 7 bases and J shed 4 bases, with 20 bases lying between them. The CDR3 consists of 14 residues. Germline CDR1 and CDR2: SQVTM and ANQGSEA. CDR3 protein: CSAARLAGRYEQYF. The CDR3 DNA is TGCAGCGCCGCCCGACTCGCGGGAAGGTACGAGCAGTACTTC.

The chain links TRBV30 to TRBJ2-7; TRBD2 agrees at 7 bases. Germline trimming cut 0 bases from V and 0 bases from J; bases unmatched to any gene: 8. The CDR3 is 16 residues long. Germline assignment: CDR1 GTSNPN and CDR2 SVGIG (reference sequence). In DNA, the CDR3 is TGTGCCTGGAGTGTAGCGTCGGGCGGGAGCTCCTACGAGCAGTACTTC. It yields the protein CAWSVASGGSSYEQYF.

The CDR3 here is CASSPGHSSDTQYF. The CDR3 DNA reads TGTGCCAGTAGCCCGGGACACTCCTCAGATACGCAGTATTTT. The V call is TRBV19, the J call TRBJ2-3; TRBD1 is a possible D gene (6 bases). Trimming took 6 bases from V and 4 from J, leaving 14 bases between them. This CDR3 comprises 14 residues. CDR1 LNHDA and CDR2 SQIVND come from the germline V gene (reference sequence).